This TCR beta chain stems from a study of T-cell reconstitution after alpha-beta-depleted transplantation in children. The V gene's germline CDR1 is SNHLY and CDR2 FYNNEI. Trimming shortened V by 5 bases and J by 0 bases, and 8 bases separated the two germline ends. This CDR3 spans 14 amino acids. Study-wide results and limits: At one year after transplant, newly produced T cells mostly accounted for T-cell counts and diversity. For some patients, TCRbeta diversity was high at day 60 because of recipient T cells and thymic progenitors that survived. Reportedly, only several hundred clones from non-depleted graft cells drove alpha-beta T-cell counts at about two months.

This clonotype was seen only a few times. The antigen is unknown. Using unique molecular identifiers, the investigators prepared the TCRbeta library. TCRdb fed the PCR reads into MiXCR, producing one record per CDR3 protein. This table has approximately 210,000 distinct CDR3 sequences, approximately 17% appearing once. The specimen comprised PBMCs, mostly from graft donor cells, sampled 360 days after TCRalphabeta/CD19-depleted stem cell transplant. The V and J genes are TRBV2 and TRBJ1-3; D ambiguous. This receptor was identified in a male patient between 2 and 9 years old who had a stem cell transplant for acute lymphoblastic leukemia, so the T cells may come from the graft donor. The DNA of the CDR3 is TGTGCCAGCAGTACCGGCCCCTCTGGAAACACCATATATTTT. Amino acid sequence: CASSTGPSGNTIYF. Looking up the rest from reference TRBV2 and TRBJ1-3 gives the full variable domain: EPEVTQTPSHQVTQMGQEVILRCVPISNHLYFYWYRQILGQKVEFLVSFYNNEISEKSEIFDDQFSVERPDGSNFTLKIRSTKLEDSAMYFCASSTGPSGNTIYFGEGSWLTVV.